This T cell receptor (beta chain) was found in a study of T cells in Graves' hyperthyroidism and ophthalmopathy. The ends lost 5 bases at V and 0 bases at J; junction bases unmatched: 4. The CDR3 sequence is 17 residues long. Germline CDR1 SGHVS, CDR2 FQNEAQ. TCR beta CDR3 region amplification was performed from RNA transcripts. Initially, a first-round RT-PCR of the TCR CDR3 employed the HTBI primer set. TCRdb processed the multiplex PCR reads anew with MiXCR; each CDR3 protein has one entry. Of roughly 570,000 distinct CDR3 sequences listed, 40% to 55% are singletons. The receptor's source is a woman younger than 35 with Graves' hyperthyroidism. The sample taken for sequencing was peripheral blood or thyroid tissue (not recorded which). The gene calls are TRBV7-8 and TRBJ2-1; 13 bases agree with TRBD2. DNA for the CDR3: TGTGCCAGCAGCCCCAGGACTAGCGGGAGCTCCTACAATGAGCAGTTCTTC. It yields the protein CASSPRTSGSSYNEQFF.